Presented here are 8 T cell receptor beta chains from one specimen sequenced in a study of cytomegalovirus exposure and HLA in healthy donors. PCR primers comprised 60 Vbeta and 13 Jbeta primers. The data were produced by immunoSEQ multiplex PCR, yet TCRdb's version contains in-frame clones alone and is incomplete. The sample contains about 240,000 clones, approximately 81% of which appear only once. Sequencing used PBMCs. The receptor set was obtained from an older woman in good health and CMV-seropositive.

In this sample, this clone turned up once. The J gene is TRBJ1-5, the V gene TRBV19; possible D gene TRBD1, 5 bases. The V end lost 4 bases, the J end lost 6 bases, and 13 bases lay between the germline ends. The CDR3 extends over 14 amino acids. Germline-derived CDR1 and CDR2 are LNHDA and SQIVND (reference sequence). The CDR3 protein is CASSRTSLGQPQHF. DNA for the CDR3: TGTGCCAGTAGTAGGACATCACTCGGTCAGCCCCAGCATTTT.

The V and J genes are TRBV27 and TRBJ1-1; 10 bases agree with TRBD1. Germline CDR1 MNHEY, CDR2 SMNVEV (reference sequence). The CDR3 runs to 16 residues. With 2 bases clipped from V and 5 bases from J, the junction kept 8 bases outside the gene matches. Written as DNA, the CDR3 is TGTGCCAGCAGTTTACTGAGGACAGGGGGTAGGACTGAAGCTTTCTTT. This sequence encodes CASSLLRTGGRTEAFF.

The chain joins TRBV10-3 to TRBJ2-1, with 10 nucleotides matching TRBD2. The CDR3 consists of 14 residues. Trimming removed 5 bases from V and 6 bases from J; junction bases left unmatched: 4. The V gene's germline CDR1 is ENHRY and CDR2 SYGVKD. CDR3 coding DNA: TGTGCCATCAGTCCGGGACTAGCGAGCAATGAGCAGTTCTTC. This translates into CAISPGLASNEQFF.

Concerning this clone itself: The junction departs from the called germline gene at one end, perhaps through a read error. The chain recombines TRBV6-1 with TRBJ2-7, with 9 positions matching TRBD1. The CDR3 loop spans 13 amino acids. Germline V lookup: CDR1 MNHNS, CDR2 SASEGT. Here the CDR3 reads CAGSRDRVGEQYF. CDR3 bases: TGTGCCGGCAGCCGGGACAGGGTGGGCGAGCAGTACTTC.

This clone has only one observation. The junction departs from the called germline gene at one end, perhaps through a read error. The genes are TRBV7-9 and TRBJ2-5; the D call may be TRBD1 or TRBD2 (5 bases each). Looked up from germline, CDR1 is SEHNR and CDR2 is FQNEAQ (reference sequence). The CDR3 length is 16 residues. The CDR3 loop is CSSSLDYSRVSETQYF. The CDR3 DNA sequence: TGTTCCAGCAGCTTAGACTATAGCAGGGTCTCGGAGACCCAGTACTTC.

The chain joins TRBV7-9 to TRBJ2-1; maybe TRBD2 (5 bases). Trimming took 1 base from V and 8 from J, leaving 15 bases between them. The CDR3 is made up of 15 amino acids. The V gene's germline CDR1 is SEHNR and CDR2 FQNEAQ (reference sequence). CDR3 sequence reads: CASSLEARWGDEQFF. The DNA for the CDR3 is TGTGCCAGCAGCTTAGAAGCGCGGTGGGGAGATGAGCAGTTCTTC. The whole variable domain, remainder taken from reference TRBV7-9 and TRBJ2-1, is DTGVSQNPRHKITKRGQNVTFRCDPISEHNRLYWYRQTLGQGPEFLTYFQNEAQLEKSRLLSDRFSAERPKGSFSTLEIQRTEQGDSAMYLCASSLEARWGDEQFFGPGTRLTVL.

This chain joins TRBV27 and TRBJ2-3, with 11 positions matching TRBD2. CDR1 and CDR2 (germline): MNHEY, SMNVEV (reference sequence). There are 15 residues in the CDR3. Trimming at V came to 5 bases and at J to 4 bases, leaving 5 bases not matched to a gene. CDR3: CASSPIAGGSDTQYF. CDR3 DNA sequence: TGTGCCAGCAGTCCAATAGCGGGAGGGTCAGATACGCAGTATTTT.

The chain has TRBV2 and TRBJ1-5; D is undetermined. CDR3 length: 15 amino acids. Looked up from germline, CDR1 is SNHLY and CDR2 is FYNNEI. V lost 3 bases and J 4 bases, leaving 13 bases between the germline ends. The CDR3 bases are TGTGCCAGCAGTGAGGGGAGAATGGGGAATCAGCCCCAGCATTTT. Protein product: CASSEGRMGNQPQHF.